This T cell receptor (beta chain) emerged from a study of T cell responses to AZD1222 COVID-19 vaccine. Study overall: Combined were second doses at about 4 or about 12 weeks.

This clone has just one count. Its antigen is unidentified. Study-wide points: The sample set comprised mostly white British donors with more females, and clonal diversity was possibly underestimated.

CDR1 KGHDR and CDR2 SFDVKD come from the germline V gene. This CDR3 is 16 amino acids long. V dropped 2 bases and J dropped 3; count of bases not matched to a gene: 4. Generated by immunoSEQ multiplex PCR, the TCRdb table keeps only in-frame clones and is missing some. The sample contains around 170,000 clones, about nine tenths of which appear only once. The rearrangement joins TRBV24-1 to TRBJ2-2; TRBD1 agrees at 8 bases. The material was peripheral blood, obtained on day 0 of AZD1222 vaccination. The sequence was obtained from an adult in good health. Written as DNA, the CDR3 is TGTGCCACCAGTGATTACGGGACAGGATACACCGGGGAGCTGTTTTTT. Its protein is CATSDYGTGYTGELFF.